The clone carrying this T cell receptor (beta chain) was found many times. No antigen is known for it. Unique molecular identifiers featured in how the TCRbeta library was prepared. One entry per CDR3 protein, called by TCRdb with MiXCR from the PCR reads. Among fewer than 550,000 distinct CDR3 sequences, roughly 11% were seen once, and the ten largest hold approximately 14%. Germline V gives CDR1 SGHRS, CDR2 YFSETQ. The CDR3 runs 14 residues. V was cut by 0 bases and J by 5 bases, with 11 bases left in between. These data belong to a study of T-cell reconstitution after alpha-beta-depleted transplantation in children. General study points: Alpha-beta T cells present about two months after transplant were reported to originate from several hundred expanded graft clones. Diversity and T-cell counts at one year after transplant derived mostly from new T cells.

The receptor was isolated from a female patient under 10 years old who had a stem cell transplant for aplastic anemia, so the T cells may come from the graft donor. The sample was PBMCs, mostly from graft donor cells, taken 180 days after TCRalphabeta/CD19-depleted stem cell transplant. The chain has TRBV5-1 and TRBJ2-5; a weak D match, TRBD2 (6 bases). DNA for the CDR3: TGCGCCAGCAGCTTGGGGGACTTGCGGGAGACCCAGTACTTC. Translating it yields CASSLGDLRETQYF.